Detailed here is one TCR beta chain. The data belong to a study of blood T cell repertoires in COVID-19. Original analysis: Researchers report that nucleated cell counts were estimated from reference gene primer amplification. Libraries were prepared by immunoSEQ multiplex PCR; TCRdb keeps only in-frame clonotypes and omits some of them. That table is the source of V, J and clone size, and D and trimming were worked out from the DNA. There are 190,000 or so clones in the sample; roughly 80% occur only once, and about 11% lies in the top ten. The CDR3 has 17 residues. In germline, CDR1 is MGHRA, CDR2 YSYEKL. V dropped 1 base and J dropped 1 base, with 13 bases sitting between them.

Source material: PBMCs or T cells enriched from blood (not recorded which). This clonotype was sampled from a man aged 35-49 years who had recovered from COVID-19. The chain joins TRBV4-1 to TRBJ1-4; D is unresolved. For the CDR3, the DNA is TGCGCCAGCAGCCAAGGTTCTGGCTCCCTAACTAATGAAAAACTGTTTTTT. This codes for CASSQGSGSLTNEKLFF.